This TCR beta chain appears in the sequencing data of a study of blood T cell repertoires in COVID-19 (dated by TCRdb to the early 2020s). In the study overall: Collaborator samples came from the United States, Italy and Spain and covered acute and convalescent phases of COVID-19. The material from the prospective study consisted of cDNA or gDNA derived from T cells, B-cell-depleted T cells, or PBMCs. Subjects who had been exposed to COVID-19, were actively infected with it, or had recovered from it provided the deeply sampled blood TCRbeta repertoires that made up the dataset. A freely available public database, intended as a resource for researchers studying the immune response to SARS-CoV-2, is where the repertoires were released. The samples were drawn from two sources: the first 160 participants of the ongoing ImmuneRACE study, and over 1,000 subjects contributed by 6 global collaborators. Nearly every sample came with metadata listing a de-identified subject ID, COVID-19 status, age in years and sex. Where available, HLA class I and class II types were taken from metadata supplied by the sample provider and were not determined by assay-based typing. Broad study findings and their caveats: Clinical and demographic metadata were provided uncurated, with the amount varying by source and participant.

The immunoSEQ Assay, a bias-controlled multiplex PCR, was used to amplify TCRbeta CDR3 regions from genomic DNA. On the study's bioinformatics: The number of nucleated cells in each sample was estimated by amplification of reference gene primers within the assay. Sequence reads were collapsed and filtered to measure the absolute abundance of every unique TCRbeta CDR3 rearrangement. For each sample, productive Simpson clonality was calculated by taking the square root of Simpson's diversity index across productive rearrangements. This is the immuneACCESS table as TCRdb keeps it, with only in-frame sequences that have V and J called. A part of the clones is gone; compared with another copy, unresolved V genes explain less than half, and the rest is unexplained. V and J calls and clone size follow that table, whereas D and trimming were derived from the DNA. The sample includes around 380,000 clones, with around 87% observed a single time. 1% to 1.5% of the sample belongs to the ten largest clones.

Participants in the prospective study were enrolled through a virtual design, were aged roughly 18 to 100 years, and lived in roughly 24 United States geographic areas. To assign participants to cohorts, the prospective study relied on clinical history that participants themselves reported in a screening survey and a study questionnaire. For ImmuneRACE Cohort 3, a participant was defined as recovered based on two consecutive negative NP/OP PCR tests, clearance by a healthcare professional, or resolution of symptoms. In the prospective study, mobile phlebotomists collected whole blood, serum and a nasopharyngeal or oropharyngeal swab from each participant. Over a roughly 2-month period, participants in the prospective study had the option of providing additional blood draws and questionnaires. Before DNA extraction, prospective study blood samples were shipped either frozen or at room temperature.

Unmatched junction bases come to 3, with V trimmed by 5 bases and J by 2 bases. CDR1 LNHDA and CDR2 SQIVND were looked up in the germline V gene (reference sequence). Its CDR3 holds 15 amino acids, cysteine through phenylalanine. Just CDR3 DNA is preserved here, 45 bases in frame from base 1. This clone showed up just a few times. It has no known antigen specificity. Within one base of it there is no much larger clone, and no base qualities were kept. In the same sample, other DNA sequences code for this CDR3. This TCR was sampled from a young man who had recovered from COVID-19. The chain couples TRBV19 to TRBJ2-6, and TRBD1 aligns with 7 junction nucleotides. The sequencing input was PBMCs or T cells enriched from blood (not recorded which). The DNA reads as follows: TGTGCCAGTAGTGGCGACAGGGCTGGGGCCAACGTCCTGACTTTC. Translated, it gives CASSGDRAGANVLTF. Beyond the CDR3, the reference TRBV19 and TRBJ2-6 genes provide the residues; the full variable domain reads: DGGITQSPKYLFRKEGQNVTLSCEQNLNHDAMYWYRQDPGQGLRLIYYSQIVNDFQKGDIAEGYSVSREKKESFPLTVTSAQKNPTAFYLCASSGDRAGANVLTFGAGSRLTVL.